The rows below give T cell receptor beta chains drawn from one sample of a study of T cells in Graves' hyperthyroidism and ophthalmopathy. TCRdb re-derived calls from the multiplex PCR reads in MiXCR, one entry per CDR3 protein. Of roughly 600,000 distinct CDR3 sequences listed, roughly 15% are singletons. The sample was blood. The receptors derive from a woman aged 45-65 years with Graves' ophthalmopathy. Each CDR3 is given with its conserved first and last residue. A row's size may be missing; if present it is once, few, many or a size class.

CASSRFLVGSSYNEQFF	TRBV19	TRBJ2-1	-
CSIQVLNTEAFF	TRBV20-1	TRBJ1-1	many
CASSPGEGEQDNEQFF	TRBV6-2/TRBV6-3	TRBJ2-1	-
CASTGGDSNYGYTF	TRBV28	TRBJ1-2	many
CASSDSVSTDTQYF	TRBV28	TRBJ2-3	many
CASSTGHSFNEQFF	TRBV6-1	TRBJ2-1	-
CASSQDYAGTSGIDEQFF	TRBV14	TRBJ2-1	few
CASSKQGARTGELFF	TRBV11-2	TRBJ2-2	many
CASDTPGGPSYEQYF	TRBV28	TRBJ2-7	many
CATSDTQGAGETQYF	TRBV24-1	TRBJ2-5	many
CASSPGHYSNQPQHF	TRBV7-2	TRBJ1-5	-
CASSPIGQRDHSEQYF	TRBV27	TRBJ2-7	many
CASRDRGGSFNTEAFF	TRBV10-2	TRBJ1-1	many
CASSRDGPHQPQHF	TRBV12-3/TRBV12-4	TRBJ1-5	-
CASSQGRVGTEAFF	TRBV4-2	TRBJ1-1	many
CASRKTGGHLTDTQYF	TRBV4-1	TRBJ2-3	-